Below are 18 T cell receptor beta chains sequenced from a single sample in a study of cytomegalovirus exposure and HLA in healthy donors. In the PCR, 60 Vbeta and 13 Jbeta primers were used. TCRdb keeps only in-frame clones here, not all; method: immunoSEQ multiplex PCR. The repertoire holds 99,000 or so clones, with around 85% as singletons. Sequenced material: PBMCs. The receptors come from a man between 25 and 39 years old in good health and CMV-seropositive.

This clone showed up just once. The rearrangement links TRBV19 to TRBJ2-5; no definite D call. V gave up 4 bases and J gave up 5 bases, with 8 bases separating them. In germline, CDR1 is LNHDA, CDR2 SQIVND (reference sequence). The CDR3 covers 12 residues. The CDR3 here is CASSRVGETQYF. CDR3 DNA sequence: TGTGCCAGTAGTAGGGTCGGGGAGACCCAGTACTTC.

V is TRBV9 and J is TRBJ2-3; the match to TRBD2 covers 8 bases. Germline assignment: CDR1 SGDLS and CDR2 YYNGEE. This CDR3 is built from 16 residues. Trimming took 4 bases from V and 1 from J; bases not matched to a gene: 8. The CDR3 sequence: CASSRTGLGGTDTQYF. CDR3 nucleotide sequence: TGTGCCAGCAGCAGAACGGGACTAGGGGGCACAGATACGCAGTATTTT.

This clone came up a few times. The chain employs TRBV28 and TRBJ1-5, with D hard to call. The CDR3 has 12 amino acids. CDR1 is MDHEN, CDR2 SYDVKM, per germline. V gave up 6 bases and J gave up 7 bases, with 10 bases separating them. The CDR3 loop is CASRLTEQPQHF. The CDR3 DNA follows: TGTGCCAGCAGGCTTACAGAGCAGCCCCAGCATTTT.

As DNA, the CDR3 is TGTGCCAGCAGTTACTCGCCTAGCGGGGGGGAGACCCAGTACTTC. Residues: CASSYSPSGGETQYF. The rearrangement links TRBV6-5 to TRBJ2-5; 11 bases fit TRBD2. This CDR3 comprises 15 residues. Losses at the gene ends were 0 bases for V and 5 bases for J; bases not matched to a gene: 2. Germline values: CDR1 MNHEY, CDR2 SVGAGI.

The gene calls are TRBV5-1 and TRBJ2-3; 7 positions agree with TRBD1. The CDR3 spans 13 residues. After removal of 7 bases from V and 0 bases from J, the junction contained 2 bases not matched to a gene. Germline V lookup: CDR1 SGHRS, CDR2 YFSETQ. Here the CDR3 DNA reads TGCGCCAGCCGGGACAGTAGCACAGATACGCAGTATTTT. It encodes CASRDSSTDTQYF.

This rearrangement joins TRBV4-2 to TRBJ2-7; 7 positions agree with TRBD1. Germline CDR1 reads LGHNA; CDR2 reads YNFKEQ. The CDR3 runs 15 residues. J gave up 2 bases and V 3 bases, and 7 bases lay outside the gene matches. CDR3 in DNA: TGTGCCAGCAGCCAGACAGGGTCCCCAACCTACGAGCAGTACTTC. It translates to CASSQTGSPTYEQYF.

V is TRBV4-1 and J is TRBJ1-6; 8 bases match TRBD1. The ends lost 5 bases at V and 7 bases at J; junction bases unmatched: 13. This CDR3 is 17 amino acids long. Germline CDR1 is MGHRA and CDR2 is YSYEKL. As DNA, the CDR3 is TGCGCCAGCAGCTCCTCCCCAGGGACAGGCCTCAATTCACCCCTCCACTTT. Translating gives CASSSSPGTGLNSPLHF.

The chain recombines TRBV10-2 with TRBJ1-1; TRBD1 aligns across 9 bases. The CDR3 sequence is 15 residues long. V was clipped by 7 bases and J by 8 bases; unmatched bases: 14. CDR1 and CDR2 (germline): WSHSY, SAAADI. DNA of the CDR3: TGCGCCAGCAACCCCGCCGGGACAGGGTTGGGGGAAGCTTTCTTT. The encoded protein is CASNPAGTGLGEAFF.

The J gene is TRBJ1-2, the V gene TRBV19, with 11 nucleotides matching TRBD1. The CDR3 sequence is 14 residues long. Germline V lookup: CDR1 LNHDA, CDR2 SQIVND (reference sequence). The J segment lost 4 bases and the V segment lost 6 bases, leaving 4 bases of the junction unmatched. The CDR3 protein is CASSRDRGAYGYTF. In nucleotides, the CDR3 is TGTGCCAGTAGCCGGGACAGGGGGGCCTATGGCTACACCTTC.

The chain links TRBV2 to TRBJ2-7; unclear D gene. Germline loops: CDR1 SNHLY, CDR2 FYNNEI. V lost 1 base to trimming and J lost 6 bases, with 16 bases between them. The CDR3 extends over 15 amino acids. The CDR3: CASSEEALHILEQYF. The CDR3 DNA sequence: TGTGCCAGCAGTGAAGAGGCACTACACATCCTCGAGCAGTACTTC.

CDR3 sequence (DNA): TGTGCCAGCAGTGAAAACAGGGGGGGCTACGAGCAGTACTTC. Translation gives CASSENRGGYEQYF. This chain uses TRBV2 with TRBJ2-7, with D possibly being TRBD1 (8 bases). The CDR3 covers 14 residues. CDR1 and CDR2 (germline): SNHLY, FYNNEI. The V and J ends lost 2 bases and 3 bases respectively, with 11 bases between them.

This sequence joins TRBV6-5 and TRBJ1-4; D is perhaps TRBD1 (6 bases). The CDR3 sequence is 14 residues long. Trimming removed 5 bases at V and 7 bases at J, with 14 bases between. Germline V gene lookup returns CDR1 MNHEY and CDR2 SVGAGI. CDR3 DNA: TGTGCCAGCAGTCACAGGGATGGGGGTGAAAAACTGTTTTTT. Translation: CASSHRDGGEKLFF.

This chain connects TRBV9 to TRBJ1-1; D remains unclear. V was cut by 7 bases and J by 0 bases, with 10 bases left in between. The V gene's germline CDR1 is SGDLS and CDR2 YYNGEE. The CDR3 totals 13 residues. CDR3 bases: TGTGCCAGCGGAGGGTGGGTGAACACTGAAGCTTTCTTT. Its protein is CASGGWVNTEAFF.

This clone was recorded once. The chain recombines TRBV30 with TRBJ1-6; D unclear. Trimming cost V 0 bases and J 1 base, with 10 bases left between them. CDR3 length equals 16 residues. Germline CDR1 GTSNPN, CDR2 SVGIG (reference sequence). Written as DNA, the CDR3 is TGTGCCTGGAGTGTAATGGGCCAGTCCTATAATTCACCCCTCCACTTT. Its protein is CAWSVMGQSYNSPLHF.

This chain connects TRBV28 to TRBJ2-5, with 10 bases identical to TRBD2. After removal of 2 bases from V and 6 bases from J, the junction contained 9 bases not matched to a gene. The CDR3 is 16 amino acids. Germline V CDR1 and CDR2: MDHEN, SYDVKM. CDR3 DNA: TGTGCCAGCAGTTTAAGGGCTAGCGGGGGCCAGAAGACCCAGTACTTC. It encodes CASSLRASGGQKTQYF. Variable domain in full (rest from reference TRBV28 and TRBJ2-5): DVKVTQSSRYLVKRTGEKVFLECVQDMDHENMFWYRQDPGLGLRLIYFSYDVKMKEKGDIPEGYSVSREKKERFSLILESASTNQTSMYLCASSLRASGGQKTQYFGPGTRLLVL.

Comment on this clone: Given the absence of the conserved phenylalanine or tryptophan at the CDR3 end, a read error is likely. This chain connects TRBV6-1 to TRBJ1-4; 9 nucleotides line up with TRBD1. The trim removed 3 bases at V and 10 bases at J, leaving 9 bases unmatched. CDR1 is MNHNS, CDR2 SASEGT, per germline. The CDR3 sequence is 15 residues long. The CDR3, as DNA: TGTGCCAGCAGTGACCTACAGGGGGCGGCTGGAAAACTGTTTGTT. Translating gives CASSDLQGAAGKLFV.

The chain couples TRBV7-9 to TRBJ2-7, with D possibly matching TRBD2 (6 bases). In germline, CDR1 is SEHNR, CDR2 FQNEAQ (reference sequence). The CDR3 has 16 residues. Trimming shortened V by 7 bases and J by 4 bases, and 23 bases separated the two germline ends. DNA of the CDR3: TGTGCCAGCATCGTCCGACCTGGGCGGGGCTGTTACGAGCAGTACTTC. Translating it yields CASIVRPGRGCYEQYF.

V usage is TRBV10-3 and J usage is TRBJ1-3; D unresolved. This CDR3 comprises 14 residues. Trimming shortened V by 2 bases and J by 4 bases, and 9 bases separated the two germline ends. CDR1 is ENHRY and CDR2 is SYGVKD in the germline V gene. CDR3 sequence reads: CAISEGELGNTIYF. CDR3 nucleotides: TGTGCCATCAGTGAGGGAGAATTAGGAAACACCATATATTTT.